This entry lists 9 T cell receptor beta chains sequenced from one sample in a study of blood T cell repertoires in COVID-19. Measured with immunoSEQ multiplex PCR; TCRdb has only the in-frame clones, and not every one. Here the sample spans 300,000 to 450,000 clones, about 87% being singletons. The material sequenced was peripheral blood. These TCRs come from a woman aged 60-75 years with COVID-19, enrolled during active disease.

V is TRBV4-2 and J is TRBJ2-3; 7 nucleotides match TRBD2. This CDR3 has 16 residues. V lost 4 bases, J lost 3 bases, and 10 bases stayed unmatched. Germline values: CDR1 LGHNA, CDR2 YNFKEQ. The CDR3 spells CASSRRGLAETDTQYF. The DNA for the CDR3 is TGTGCCAGCAGCCGAAGGGGCCTAGCGGAGACAGATACGCAGTATTTT.

In this sample, this clone turned up a few times. The rearrangement joins TRBV6-1 to TRBJ1-5; D unresolved. Germline assignment: CDR1 MNHNS and CDR2 SASEGT. The ends were cut back, 3 bases at V and 5 bases at J, with 14 bases in the middle. The CDR3 length is 15 residues. The CDR3 DNA reads TGTGCCAGCAGTGACCGCCCCCAGCGATATCAGCCCCAGCATTTT. Protein: CASSDRPQRYQPQHF.

The V gene is TRBV7-3, the J gene TRBJ2-1, with 11 bases identical to TRBD2. This CDR3 is 15 amino acids long. Germline V CDR1 and CDR2: SGHTA, FQGTGA. Trimming at V came to 1 base and at J to 10 bases, leaving 6 bases not matched to a gene. The CDR3 nucleotides are TGTGCCAGCAGCTTAATAGCGGGGGGGTTGTTCGAGCAGTTCTTC. This encodes CASSLIAGGLFEQFF. Looking up the rest from reference TRBV7-3 and TRBJ2-1 gives the full variable domain: GAGVSQTPSNKVTEKGKYVELRCDPISGHTALYWYRQSLGQGPEFLIYFQGTGAADDSGLPNDRFFAVRPEGSVSTLKIQRTERGDSAVYLCASSLIAGGLFEQFFGPGTRLTVL.

The V gene is TRBV4-1, the J gene TRBJ2-7, with 10 bases lining up with TRBD1. Trimming took 1 base from V and 1 from J; bases not matched to a gene: 7. The V gene's germline CDR1 is MGHRA and CDR2 YSYEKL. The CDR3 is made up of 17 amino acids. Here the CDR3 reads CASSQGPPGQGSYEQYF. CDR3 bases: TGCGCCAGCAGCCAAGGTCCCCCGGGACAGGGGTCCTACGAGCAGTACTTC.

The chain has TRBV28 and TRBJ2-3; 7 positions match TRBD2. From germline, CDR1 is MDHEN and CDR2 SYDVKM. The CDR3 contains 16 residues. With V trimmed by 6 bases and J by 1 base, 10 bases remained unmatched. CDR3 sequence (DNA): TGTGCCAGCAGCCCTCGACTAGCTGGACGCACAGATACGCAGTATTTT. It is translated as CASSPRLAGRTDTQYF.

V is TRBV7-2 and J is TRBJ2-2; 14 nucleotides match TRBD2. The trim removed 7 bases at V and 1 base at J, leaving 8 bases unmatched. This CDR3 is 18 amino acids long. CDR1 is SGHTA and CDR2 is FQGNSA in the germline V gene. CDR3 nucleotides: TGTGCCAGCACCGTCGGGACTAGCGGGGGCCTGAACACCGGGGAGCTGTTTTTT. It encodes CASTVGTSGGLNTGELFF.

The rearrangement joins TRBV10-1 to TRBJ1-1; 9 bases are shared with TRBD1. Germline V lookup: CDR1 WNHNN, CDR2 SYGVQD (reference sequence). The CDR3 has 19 residues. Trimming took 2 bases from V and 1 from J; bases not matched to a gene: 14. The CDR3 sequence: CASSEPLRQGVNPNTEAFF. The CDR3 DNA reads as TGCGCCAGCAGTGAGCCACTTAGACAGGGGGTGAACCCGAACACTGAAGCTTTCTTT.

The chain uses TRBV28 and TRBJ1-4; TRBD1 is a possible D gene (5 bases). Trimming pared 8 bases from V and 3 bases from J, leaving 22 bases between. The CDR3 totals 17 residues. Germline V gene lookup returns CDR1 MDHEN and CDR2 SYDVKM. CDR3 in amino acids: CASCQTLRVGPNEKLFF. As DNA, the CDR3 is TGTGCCAGCTGTCAGACCCTACGGGTGGGGCCTAATGAAAAACTGTTTTTT.

The chain recombines TRBV18 with TRBJ2-1, with 10 bases fitting TRBD2. CDR3 length: 17 amino acids. Germline CDR1 is KGHSH and CDR2 is LQKENI. V was pared by 2 bases and J by 1 base, with 5 bases of the junction left unmatched. The CDR3 nucleotides read TGTGCCAGCTCACCAAGTTTAGCGGGGGGATCCTACAATGAGCAGTTCTTC. Residues: CASSPSLAGGSYNEQFF.